This T cell receptor beta chain was captured in a study of radiotherapy plus CTLA-4 blockade in lung cancer. In the study overall: Objective responses were observed in more than 15% of patients, and disease control was achieved by 30% to 40%.

The CDR3 is 15 amino acids. In germline, CDR1 is MGHRA, CDR2 YSYEKL. Overall study results and limits: There was expansion of tumor-derived TCR clones in blood after radiotherapy plus ipilimumab. Among reported predictors of response, early blood T cell clone dynamics with interferon-beta performed best.

The data were produced by immunoSEQ multiplex PCR, yet TCRdb's version contains in-frame clones alone and is incomplete. The top ten clones hold around 3.7% of a sample with some 98,000 clones, 82% of them seen once. The study treated chemo-refractory metastatic non-small-cell lung cancer patients with focal radiation plus ipilimumab CTLA-4 blockade. This clone has a handful of counts. Its antigen remains unknown. At one end, the junction sequence differs from germline, possibly due to a read error. This sample includes further DNA sequences coding for the same CDR3. The chain carries TRBV4-1 and TRBJ1-1, with TRBD1 identical over 7 bases. The sample in question was peripheral blood, obtained from a patient treated with radiotherapy plus ipilimumab. The clonotype was recovered from a human donor with non-small cell lung cancer who had a partial response to radiotherapy plus ipilimumab. The CDR3 loop is CASSRPGQKNTEAFF. The CDR3 DNA is TGTGCCAGCAGCCGACCGGGACAGAAGAACACTGAAGCTTTCTTT.